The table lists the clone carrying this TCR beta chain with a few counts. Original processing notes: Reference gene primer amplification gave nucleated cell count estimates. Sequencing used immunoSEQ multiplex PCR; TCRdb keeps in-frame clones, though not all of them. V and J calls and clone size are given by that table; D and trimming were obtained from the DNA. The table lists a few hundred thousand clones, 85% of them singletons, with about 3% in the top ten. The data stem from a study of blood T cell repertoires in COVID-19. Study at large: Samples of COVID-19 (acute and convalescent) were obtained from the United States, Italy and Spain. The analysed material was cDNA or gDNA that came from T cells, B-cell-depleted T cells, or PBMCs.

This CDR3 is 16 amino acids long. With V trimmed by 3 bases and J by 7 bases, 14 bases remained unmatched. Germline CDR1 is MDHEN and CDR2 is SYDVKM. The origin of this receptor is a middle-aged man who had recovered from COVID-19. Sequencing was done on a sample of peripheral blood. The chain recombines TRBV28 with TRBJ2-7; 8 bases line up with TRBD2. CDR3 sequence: CASSLASRSGRGEQYF. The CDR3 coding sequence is TGTGCCAGCAGTTTGGCCAGTAGGTCCGGGAGGGGTGAGCAGTACTTC.